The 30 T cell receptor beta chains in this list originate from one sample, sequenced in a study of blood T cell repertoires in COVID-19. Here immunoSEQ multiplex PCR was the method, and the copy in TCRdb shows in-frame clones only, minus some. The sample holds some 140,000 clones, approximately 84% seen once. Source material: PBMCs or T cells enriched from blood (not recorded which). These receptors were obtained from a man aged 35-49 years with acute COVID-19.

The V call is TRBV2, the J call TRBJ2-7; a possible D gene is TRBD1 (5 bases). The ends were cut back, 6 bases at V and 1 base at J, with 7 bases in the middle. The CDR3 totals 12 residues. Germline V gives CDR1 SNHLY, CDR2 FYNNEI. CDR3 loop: CASRDSSYEQYF. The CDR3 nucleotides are TGTGCCAGCAGAGACAGTTCCTACGAGCAGTACTTC.

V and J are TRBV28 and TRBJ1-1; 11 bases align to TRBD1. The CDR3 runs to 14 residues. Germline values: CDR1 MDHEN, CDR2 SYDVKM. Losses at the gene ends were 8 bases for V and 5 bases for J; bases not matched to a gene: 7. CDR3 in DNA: TGTGCCAGCCCCGGACAGGGGGCAGGAACTGAAGCTTTCTTT. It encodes CASPGQGAGTEAFF.

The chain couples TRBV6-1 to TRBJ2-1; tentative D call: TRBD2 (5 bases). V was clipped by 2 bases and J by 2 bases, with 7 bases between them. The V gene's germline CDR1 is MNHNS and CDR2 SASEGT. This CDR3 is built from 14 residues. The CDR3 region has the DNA TGTGCCAGCAGTGAAACGGGGACCTACAATGAGCAGTTCTTC. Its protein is CASSETGTYNEQFF.

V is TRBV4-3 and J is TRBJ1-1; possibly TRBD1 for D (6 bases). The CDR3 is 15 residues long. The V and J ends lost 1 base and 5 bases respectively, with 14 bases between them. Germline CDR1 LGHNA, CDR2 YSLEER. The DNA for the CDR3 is TGCGCCAGCAGCCAAGTTTTCGGGGGGCGGACTGAAGCTTTCTTT. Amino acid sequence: CASSQVFGGRTEAFF.

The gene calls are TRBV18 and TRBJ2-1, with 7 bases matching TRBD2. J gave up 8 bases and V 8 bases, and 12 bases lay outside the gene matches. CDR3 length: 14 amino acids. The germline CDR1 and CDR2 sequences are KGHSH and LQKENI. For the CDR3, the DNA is TGTGCCAGCCAGCGGGGAGGTACGGGTGATGAGCAGTTCTTC. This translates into CASQRGGTGDEQFF.

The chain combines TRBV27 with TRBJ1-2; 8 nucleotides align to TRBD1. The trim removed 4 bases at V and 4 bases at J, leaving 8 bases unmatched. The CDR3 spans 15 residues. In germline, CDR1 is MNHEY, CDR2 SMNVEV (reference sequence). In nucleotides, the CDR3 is TGTGCCAGCAGTTCCTACCAGGGGGCTCGCTATGGCTACACCTTC. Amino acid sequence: CASSSYQGARYGYTF.

CDR3: CASSDGGLINQPQHF. In nucleotides, the CDR3 is TGTGCCAGCAGTGATGGGGGACTCATCAATCAGCCCCAGCATTTT. The chain is built from TRBV2 and TRBJ1-5; perhaps TRBD1 as D (5 bases). The V and J ends lost 3 bases and 3 bases respectively, with 12 bases between them. Looked up from germline, CDR1 is SNHLY and CDR2 is FYNNEI. The length of the CDR3 is 15 residues.

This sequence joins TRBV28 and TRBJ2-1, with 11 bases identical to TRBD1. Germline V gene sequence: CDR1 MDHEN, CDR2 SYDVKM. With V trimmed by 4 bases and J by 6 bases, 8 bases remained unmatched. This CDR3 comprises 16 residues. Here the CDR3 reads CASSSQGDRGFNEQFF. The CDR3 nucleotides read TGTGCCAGCAGTTCTCAGGGGGACAGGGGGTTCAATGAGCAGTTCTTC.

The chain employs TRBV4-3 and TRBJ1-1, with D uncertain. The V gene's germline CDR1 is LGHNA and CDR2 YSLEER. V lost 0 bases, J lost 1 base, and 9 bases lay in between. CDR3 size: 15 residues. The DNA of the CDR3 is TGCGCCAGCAGCCAAGACCCCAGATGGAACACTGAAGCTTTCTTT. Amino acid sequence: CASSQDPRWNTEAFF.

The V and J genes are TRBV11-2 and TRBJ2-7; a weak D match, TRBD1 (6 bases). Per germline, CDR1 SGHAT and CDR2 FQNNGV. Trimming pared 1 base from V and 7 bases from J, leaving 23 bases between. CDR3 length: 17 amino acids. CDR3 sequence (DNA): TGTGCCAGCAGCTTAGCCGTCCTCGAGTCTCTTAGGGGGGAGCAGTACTTC. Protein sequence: CASSLAVLESLRGEQYF.

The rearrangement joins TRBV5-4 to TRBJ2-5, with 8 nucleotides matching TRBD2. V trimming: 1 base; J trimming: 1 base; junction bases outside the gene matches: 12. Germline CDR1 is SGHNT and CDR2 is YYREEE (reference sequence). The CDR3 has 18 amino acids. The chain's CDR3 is CASSLNSGWSGGQETQYF. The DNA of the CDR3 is TGTGCCAGCAGCTTGAACTCGGGTTGGAGCGGGGGCCAAGAGACCCAGTACTTC.

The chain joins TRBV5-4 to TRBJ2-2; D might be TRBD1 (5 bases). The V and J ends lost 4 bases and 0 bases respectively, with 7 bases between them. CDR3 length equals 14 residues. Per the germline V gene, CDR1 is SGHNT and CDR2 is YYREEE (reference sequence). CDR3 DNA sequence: TGTGCCAGCAGCCTGGACACGAACACCGGGGAGCTGTTTTTT. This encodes CASSLDTNTGELFF.

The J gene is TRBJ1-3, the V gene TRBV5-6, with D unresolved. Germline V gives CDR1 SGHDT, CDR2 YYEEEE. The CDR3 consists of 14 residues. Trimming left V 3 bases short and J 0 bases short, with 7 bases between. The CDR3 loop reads CASSSLSSGNTIYF. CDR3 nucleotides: TGTGCCAGCAGCTCCCTAAGCTCTGGAAACACCATATATTTT.

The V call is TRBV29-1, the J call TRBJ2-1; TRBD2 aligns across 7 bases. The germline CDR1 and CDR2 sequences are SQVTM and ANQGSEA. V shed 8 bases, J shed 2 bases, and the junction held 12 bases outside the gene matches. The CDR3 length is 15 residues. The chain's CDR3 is CSSSPGLETYNEQFF. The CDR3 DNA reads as TGCAGCTCTTCCCCAGGACTAGAAACCTACAATGAGCAGTTCTTC.

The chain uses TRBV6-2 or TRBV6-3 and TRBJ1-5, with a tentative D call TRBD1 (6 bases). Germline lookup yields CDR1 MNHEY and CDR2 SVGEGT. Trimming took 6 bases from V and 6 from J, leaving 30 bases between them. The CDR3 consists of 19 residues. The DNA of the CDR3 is TGTGCCAGCAGCCAGACACGAGGTGGGGGCGCTTGGGAAAGTCAGCCCCAGCATTTT. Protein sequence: CASSQTRGGGAWESQPQHF.

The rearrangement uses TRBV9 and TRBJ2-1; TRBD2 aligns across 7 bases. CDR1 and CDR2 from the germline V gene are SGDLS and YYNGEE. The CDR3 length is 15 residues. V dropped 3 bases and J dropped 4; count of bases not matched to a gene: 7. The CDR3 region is CASSGPSGFYNEQFF. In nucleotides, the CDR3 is TGTGCCAGCAGCGGTCCTAGCGGATTTTACAATGAGCAGTTCTTC.

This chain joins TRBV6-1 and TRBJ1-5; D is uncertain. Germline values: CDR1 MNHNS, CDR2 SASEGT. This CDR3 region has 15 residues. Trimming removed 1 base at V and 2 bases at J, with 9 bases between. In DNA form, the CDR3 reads TGTGCCAGCAGTGAAGAAGTAATAGGCAATCAGCCCCAGCATTTT. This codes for CASSEEVIGNQPQHF.

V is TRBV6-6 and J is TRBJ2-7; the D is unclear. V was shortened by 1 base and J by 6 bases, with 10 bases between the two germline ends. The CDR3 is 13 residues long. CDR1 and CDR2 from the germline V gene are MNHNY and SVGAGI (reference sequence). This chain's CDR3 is CASSYWVAGEQYF. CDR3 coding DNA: TGTGCCAGCAGTTACTGGGTAGCTGGCGAGCAGTACTTC.

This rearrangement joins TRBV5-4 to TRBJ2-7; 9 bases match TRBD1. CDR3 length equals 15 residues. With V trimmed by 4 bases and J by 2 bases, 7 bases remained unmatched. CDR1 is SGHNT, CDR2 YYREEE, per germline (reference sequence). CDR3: CASSRDRVGPYEQYF. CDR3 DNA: TGTGCCAGCAGCCGGGACAGGGTAGGACCCTACGAGCAGTACTTC.

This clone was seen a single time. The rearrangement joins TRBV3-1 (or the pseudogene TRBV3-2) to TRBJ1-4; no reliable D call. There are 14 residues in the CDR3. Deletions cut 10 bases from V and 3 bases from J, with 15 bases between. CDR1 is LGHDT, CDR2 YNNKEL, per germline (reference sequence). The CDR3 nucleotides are TGTGCCACCAAAGCCAGCCGGGCTAATGAAAAACTGTTTTTT. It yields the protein CATKASRANEKLFF.

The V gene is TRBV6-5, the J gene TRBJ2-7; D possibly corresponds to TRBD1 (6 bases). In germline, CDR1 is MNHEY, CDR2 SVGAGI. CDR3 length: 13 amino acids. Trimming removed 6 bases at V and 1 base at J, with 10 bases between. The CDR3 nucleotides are TGTGCCAGCAGCCGGACAGAGTCCTACGAGCAGTACTTC. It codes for CASSRTESYEQYF.

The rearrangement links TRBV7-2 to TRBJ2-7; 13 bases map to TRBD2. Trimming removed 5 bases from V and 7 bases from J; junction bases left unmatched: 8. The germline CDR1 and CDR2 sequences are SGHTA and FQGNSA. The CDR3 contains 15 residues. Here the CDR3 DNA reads TGTGCCAGCAGCCTCTGGACTAGCGGGAGAGATGAGCAGTACTTC. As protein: CASSLWTSGRDEQYF.

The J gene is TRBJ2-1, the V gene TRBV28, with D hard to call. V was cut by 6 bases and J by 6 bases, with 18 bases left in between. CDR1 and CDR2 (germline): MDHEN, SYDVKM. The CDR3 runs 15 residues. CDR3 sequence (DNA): TGTGCCAGCAGCCCTGTCGTTGGTAGCTTCAATGAGCAGTTCTTC. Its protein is CASSPVVGSFNEQFF.

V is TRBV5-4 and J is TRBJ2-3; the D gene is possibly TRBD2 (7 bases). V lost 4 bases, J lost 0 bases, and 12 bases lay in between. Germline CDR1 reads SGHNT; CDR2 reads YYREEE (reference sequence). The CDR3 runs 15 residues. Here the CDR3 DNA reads TGTGCCAGCAGCCTCCGGGGGGCGAGCACAGATACGCAGTATTTT. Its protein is CASSLRGASTDTQYF. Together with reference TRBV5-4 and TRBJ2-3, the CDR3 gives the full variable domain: ETGVTQSPTHLIKTRGQQVTLRCSSQSGHNTVSWYQQALGQGPQFIFQYYREEENGRGNFPPRFSGLQFPNYSSELNVNALELDDSALYLCASSLRGASTDTQYFGPGTRLTVL.

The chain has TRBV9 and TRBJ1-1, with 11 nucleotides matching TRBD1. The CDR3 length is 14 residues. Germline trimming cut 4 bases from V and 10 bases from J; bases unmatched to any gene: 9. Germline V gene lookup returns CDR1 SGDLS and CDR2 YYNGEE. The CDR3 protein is CASSPRTGGWVAFF. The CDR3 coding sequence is TGTGCCAGCAGCCCCCGGACAGGGGGCTGGGTAGCTTTCTTT.

The CDR3 region is CASSLWSGEKLFF. In DNA, the CDR3 is TGTGCCAGCAGCTTATGGTCGGGGGAAAAACTGTTTTTT. The chain combines TRBV7-2 with TRBJ1-4; the D is unclear. V shed 2 bases and J shed 8 bases, with 9 bases lying between them. Looked up from germline, CDR1 is SGHTA and CDR2 is FQGNSA. This CDR3 is built from 13 residues. Variable domain in full (rest from reference TRBV7-2 and TRBJ1-4): GAGVSQSPSNKVTEKGKDVELRCDPISGHTALYWYRQSLGQGLEFLIYFQGNSAPDKSGLPSDRFSAERTGGSVSTLTIQRTQQEDSAVYLCASSLWSGEKLFFGSGTQLSVL.

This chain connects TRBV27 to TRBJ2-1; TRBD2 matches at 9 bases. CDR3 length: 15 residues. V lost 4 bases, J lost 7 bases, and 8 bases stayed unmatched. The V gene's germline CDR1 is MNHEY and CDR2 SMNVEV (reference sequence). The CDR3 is CASSSPSGDRNEQFF. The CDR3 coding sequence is TGTGCCAGCAGTTCTCCTAGCGGGGATAGGAATGAGCAGTTCTTC.

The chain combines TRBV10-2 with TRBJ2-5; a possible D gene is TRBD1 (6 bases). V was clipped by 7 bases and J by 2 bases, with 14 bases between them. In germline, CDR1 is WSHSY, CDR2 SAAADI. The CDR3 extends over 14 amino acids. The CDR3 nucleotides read TGCGCCAGCAACAAAGTTGGACAGCAAGAGACCCAGTACTTC. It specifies CASNKVGQQETQYF.

The CDR3 nucleotides read TGTGCCAGCAGTTTGCAGGTTGGCGGGGAGCTGTTTTTT. It is translated as CASSLQVGGELFF. The chain employs TRBV27 and TRBJ2-2; D call uncertain. V was trimmed by 3 bases and J by 7 bases, leaving 9 bases between them. Germline CDR1 and CDR2: MNHEY and SMNVEV (reference sequence). The CDR3 is 13 amino acids.

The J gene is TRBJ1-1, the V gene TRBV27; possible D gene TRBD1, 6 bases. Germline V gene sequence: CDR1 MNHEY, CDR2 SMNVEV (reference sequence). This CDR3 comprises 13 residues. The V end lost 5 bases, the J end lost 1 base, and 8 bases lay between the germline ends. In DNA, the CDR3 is TGTGCCAGCAGTACGGACAGGAACACTGAAGCTTTCTTT. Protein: CASSTDRNTEAFF.